One and the same sample provided the 15 T cell receptor beta chains below, sequenced in a study of T-cell memory formation after mild COVID-19. TCRdb called the 5' RACE reads again in MiXCR, with one record for every CDR3 protein. The data hold 100,000 to 150,000 distinct CDR3 sequences, with approximately 17% observed a single time. The specimen was PBMCs or a T cell subset sorted from them (not recorded which). These receptors originate from a man aged 18-30 years who had mild COVID-19 (a few samples of this study predate the infection). Cell type and time point are not known.

V is TRBV3-1 and J is TRBJ2-5; D is uncertain. Germline V gene sequence: CDR1 LGHDT, CDR2 YNNKEL (reference sequence). Trimming shortened V by 0 bases and J by 7 bases, and 18 bases separated the two germline ends. This CDR3 region has 16 residues. CDR3 in DNA: TGTGCCAGCAGCCAAGATCTAATCGGCGGTAGATCGACCCAGTACTTC. This codes for CASSQDLIGGRSTQYF.

This clonotype was seen ten or more times. The chain employs TRBV12-3 or TRBV12-4 and TRBJ2-3; weak D call: TRBD2 (5 bases). Trimming cost V 7 bases and J 5 bases, with 19 bases left between them. CDR3 length: 15 amino acids. This CDR3 reads CASTTGDSPGDTQYF. CDR3 nucleotide sequence: TGTGCCAGCACCACCGGGGATAGCCCGGGAGATACGCAGTATTTT.

This clonotype was counted only a few times. This chain uses TRBV7-2 with TRBJ2-3; 13 bases match TRBD2. Germline CDR1 and CDR2: SGHTA and FQGNSA. Losses at the gene ends were 4 bases for V and 4 bases for J; bases not matched to a gene: 5. CDR3 length: 16 residues. CDR3 in DNA: TGTGCCAGCAGCTCTACTAGCGGGGGGGCCTCAGATACGCAGTATTTT. Protein product: CASSSTSGGASDTQYF.

The chain uses TRBV11-2 and TRBJ1-2; D uncertain. The CDR3 contains 12 residues. CDR1 SGHAT and CDR2 FQNNGV come from the germline V gene. V was shortened by 5 bases and J by 4 bases, with 8 bases between the two germline ends. The CDR3 loop reads CASSPLGYGYTF. Written as DNA, the CDR3 is TGTGCCAGCAGCCCCCTTGGCTATGGCTACACCTTC.

This chain links TRBV5-1 with TRBJ1-6; 8 bases are a match to TRBD1. The length of the CDR3 is 14 residues. V gave up 3 bases and J gave up 10 bases; unmatched junction bases: 6. Germline-derived CDR1 and CDR2 are SGHRS and YFSETQ. The CDR3 coding sequence is TGCGCCAGCAGCTCAGGGGGCTATCAATCACCCCTCCACTTT. The encoded protein is CASSSGGYQSPLHF.

CDR3 region: CASSQGGTGSEKLFF. The DNA of the CDR3 is TGTGCCAGCAGCCAAGGGGGGACAGGGAGCGAAAAACTGTTTTTT. This sequence joins TRBV4-2 and TRBJ1-4; 9 bases line up with TRBD1. Trimming at V came to 1 base and at J to 8 bases, leaving 5 bases not matched to a gene. CDR1 LGHNA and CDR2 YNFKEQ come from the germline V gene. This CDR3 is 15 amino acids long.

The gene calls are TRBV9 and TRBJ2-3; weak D call: TRBD1 (8 bases). The germline V and J ends were trimmed by 2 bases and 1 base, with 14 bases remaining between them. The CDR3 runs to 16 residues. Germline assignment: CDR1 SGDLS and CDR2 YYNGEE. CDR3 nucleotide sequence: TGTGCCAGCAGCGTCCGGACAGGGAGGGGCACAGATACGCAGTATTTT. Residues: CASSVRTGRGTDTQYF.

In this sample, this clonotype turned up a few times. V is TRBV7-2 and J is TRBJ2-6; no reliable D call. Germline values: CDR1 SGHTA, CDR2 FQGNSA. The CDR3 covers 15 residues. Trimming removed 0 bases at V and 4 bases at J, with 7 bases between. The DNA of the CDR3 is TGTGCCAGCAGCTTAGCAGGGTTGGGGGCCAACGTCCTGACTTTC. Translation: CASSLAGLGANVLTF. Using reference TRBV7-2 and TRBJ2-6 for the parts outside the CDR3, the full variable domain is GAGVSQSPSNKVTEKGKDVELRCDPISGHTALYWYRQSLGQGLEFLIYFQGNSAPDKSGLPSDRFSAERTGGSVSTLTIQRTQQEDSAVYLCASSLAGLGANVLTFGAGSRLTVL.

This clonotype has more than one count but fewer than ten. The genes are TRBV6-5 and TRBJ2-3; D may be TRBD2 (5 bases). Trimming took off 7 bases at V and 1 base at J, with 9 bases between the two ends. The CDR3 is 13 amino acids. The germline CDR1 and CDR2 sequences are MNHEY and SVGAGI. The CDR3 nucleotides are TGTGCCAGCAAGCTACTAGGCACAGATACGCAGTATTTT. Translating it yields CASKLLGTDTQYF.

This clonotype showed up just a few times. The V gene is TRBV12-3 or TRBV12-4, the J gene TRBJ2-7; 11 nucleotides match TRBD2. Trimming removed 0 bases from V and 1 base from J; junction bases left unmatched: 2. The CDR3 covers 16 residues. DNA of the CDR3: TGTGCCAGCAGTTTAGCACTAGCGGGGGCTTCCTACGAGCAGTACTTC. Its translation: CASSLALAGASYEQYF.

In this sample, this clonotype is medium-sized. The rearrangement links TRBV7-9 to TRBJ2-2; no definite D call. CDR3 length equals 13 residues. V lost 5 bases, J lost 6 bases, and 10 bases lay in between. Germline CDR1 SEHNR, CDR2 FQNEAQ (reference sequence). In nucleotides, the CDR3 is TGTGCCAGCAGCACCTTTGACGCCGGGGAGCTGTTTTTT. Translating it yields CASSTFDAGELFF.

There are a few counts of this clonotype. This chain connects TRBV27 to TRBJ2-3; D is uncertain. Germline CDR1 is MNHEY and CDR2 is SMNVEV (reference sequence). This CDR3 contains 15 residues. V gave up 9 bases and J gave up 8 bases, with 24 bases separating them. The CDR3 spells CASDPPTTNMGTQYF. The CDR3 coding sequence is TGTGCCAGTGATCCTCCGACAACCAATATGGGTACGCAGTATTTT.

This clonotype appeared a few times. This chain links TRBV5-1 with TRBJ1-2; D possibly corresponds to TRBD1 (5 bases). The V gene's germline CDR1 is SGHRS and CDR2 YFSETQ. The CDR3 is 16 amino acids. The germline V and J ends were trimmed by 3 bases and 6 bases, with 21 bases remaining between them. The CDR3 DNA follows: TGCGCCAGCAGCTCCCGCGAGGGGAATAGTCGAGATGGCTACACCTTC. Its translation is CASSSREGNSRDGYTF.

The chain uses TRBV20-1 and TRBJ2-3, with TRBD1 matching over 10 bases. Unmatched junction bases numbered 4, after V lost 3 bases and J lost 4 bases. The CDR3 runs to 14 residues. From germline, CDR1 is DFQATT and CDR2 SNEGSKA (reference sequence). The CDR3 DNA sequence: TGCAGTGCTAGGGGGACAGGGGCCCCAGATACGCAGTATTTT. It is translated as CSARGTGAPDTQYF.

This sequence joins TRBV7-9 and TRBJ2-7; 9 bases fit TRBD2. This CDR3 comprises 15 residues. V was clipped by 8 bases and J by 4 bases; unmatched bases: 12. In germline, CDR1 is SEHNR, CDR2 FQNEAQ (reference sequence). CDR3 sequence reads: CASSRGGGGEYEQYF. DNA of the CDR3: TGTGCCAGCTCCCGAGGTGGCGGGGGGGAGTACGAGCAGTACTTC.